Detailed here is one T cell receptor (beta chain). The sample originates from a study of monozygotic twins with inflammatory bowel disease. The CDR3 runs 14 residues. Germline CDR1 and CDR2: SGHRS and YFSETQ. The total RNA came straight from whole blood, and T cells were not sorted beforehand. After re-calling the 5' RACE reads, TCRdb lists one entry per CDR3 protein, DNA absent. The data show over 200,000 distinct CDR3 sequences, and the top ten clones hold 1.5% to 2%. Sample: blood. The receptor was derived from a human donor with ulcerative colitis or Crohn's disease, or a healthy co-twin of an affected twin (not recorded which). The chain employs TRBV5-1 and TRBJ1-1. CDR3 loop: CASSLASAKIEAFF. Based on the CDR3 plus reference TRBV5-1 and TRBJ1-1, the full variable domain is KAGVTQTPRYLIKTRGQQVTLSCSPISGHRSVSWYQQTPGQGLQFLFEYFSETQRNKGNFPGRFSGRQFSNSRSEMNVSTLELGDSALYLCASSLASAKIEAFFGQGTRLTVV.